This T cell receptor beta chain was found in a study of beta chain features in type 1 diabetes. Trimming stripped 0 bases from V and 4 bases from J, with 15 bases between. The CDR3 covers 16 residues. This clone was seen a handful of times. Sequencing targeted expressed TCRB transcripts, as all isolated RNA had been reverse transcribed. Assay: immunoSEQ multiplex PCR; the TCRdb copy retains only in-frame clones and omits some. This table has about 620,000 clones, roughly a sixth appearing once. This receptor was identified in a man aged 18 to 29 in good health. Specimen: naive CD4+ T cells from blood. The chain uses TRBV23-1 and TRBJ1-1, with D unclear. TRBV23-1 belongs to the ORF category, with a function that is uncertain. The CDR3 DNA follows: TGCGCCAGCAGTCAATCGGATCAATTGGGGTGCACTGAAGCTTTCTTT. Encoded protein: CASSQSDQLGCTEAFF.